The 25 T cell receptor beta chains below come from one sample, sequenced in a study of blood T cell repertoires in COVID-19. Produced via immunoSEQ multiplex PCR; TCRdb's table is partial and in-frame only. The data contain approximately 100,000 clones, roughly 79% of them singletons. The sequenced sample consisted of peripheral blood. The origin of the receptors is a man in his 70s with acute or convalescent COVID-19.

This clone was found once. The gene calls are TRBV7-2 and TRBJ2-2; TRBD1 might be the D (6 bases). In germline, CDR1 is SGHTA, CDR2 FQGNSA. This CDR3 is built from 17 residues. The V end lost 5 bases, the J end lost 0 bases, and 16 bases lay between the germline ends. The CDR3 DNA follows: TGTGCCAGCAGCCCAAAGTCGACAGGAGCGAACACCGGGGAGCTGTTTTTT. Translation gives CASSPKSTGANTGELFF.

The CDR3 here is CASSYRTSLTGELFF. The CDR3 DNA follows: TGTGCCAGCAGCTACCGGACTAGCCTCACCGGGGAGCTGTTTTTT. This sequence joins TRBV3-1 (or the pseudogene TRBV3-2) and TRBJ2-2; TRBD2 aligns across 8 bases. CDR1 is LGHDT, CDR2 YNNKEL, per germline (reference sequence). This CDR3 spans 15 amino acids. Trimming took 5 bases from V and 4 from J; bases not matched to a gene: 6.

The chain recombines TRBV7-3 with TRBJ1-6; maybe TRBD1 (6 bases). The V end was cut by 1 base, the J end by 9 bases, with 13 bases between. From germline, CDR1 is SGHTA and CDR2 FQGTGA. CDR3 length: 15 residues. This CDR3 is CASSLITGRGSPLHF. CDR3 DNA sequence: TGTGCCAGCAGCTTAATAACAGGGAGGGGTTCACCCCTCCACTTT.

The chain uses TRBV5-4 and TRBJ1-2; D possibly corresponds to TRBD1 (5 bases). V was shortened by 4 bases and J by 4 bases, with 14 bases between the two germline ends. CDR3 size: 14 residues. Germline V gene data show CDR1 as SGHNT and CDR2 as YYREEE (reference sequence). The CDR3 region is CASSITQGLYGYTF. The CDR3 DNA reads TGTGCCAGCAGCATTACTCAGGGTCTCTATGGCTACACCTTC.

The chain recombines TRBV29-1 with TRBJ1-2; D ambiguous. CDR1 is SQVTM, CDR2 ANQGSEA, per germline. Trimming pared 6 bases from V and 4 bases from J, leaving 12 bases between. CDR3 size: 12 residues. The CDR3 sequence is CSVDTALYGYTF. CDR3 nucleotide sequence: TGCAGCGTGGATACAGCCCTCTATGGCTACACCTTC.

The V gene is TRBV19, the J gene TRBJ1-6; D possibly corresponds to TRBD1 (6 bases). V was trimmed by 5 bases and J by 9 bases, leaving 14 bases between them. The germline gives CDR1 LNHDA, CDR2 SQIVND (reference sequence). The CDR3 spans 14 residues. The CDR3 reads CASSSPGHTSPLHF. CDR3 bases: TGTGCCAGTAGTTCGCCGGGACATACTTCACCCCTCCACTTT.

Written as DNA, the CDR3 is TGTGCCAGCAGTCTAAGGGGATCGGGTGAAAAACTGTTTTTT. This translates into CASSLRGSGEKLFF. This chain connects TRBV27 to TRBJ1-4, with D possibly TRBD1 on 5 matching bases. The germline V gene has CDR1 MNHEY and CDR2 SMNVEV (reference sequence). The CDR3 length is 14 residues. The germline V and J ends were trimmed by 5 bases and 7 bases, with 14 bases remaining between them.

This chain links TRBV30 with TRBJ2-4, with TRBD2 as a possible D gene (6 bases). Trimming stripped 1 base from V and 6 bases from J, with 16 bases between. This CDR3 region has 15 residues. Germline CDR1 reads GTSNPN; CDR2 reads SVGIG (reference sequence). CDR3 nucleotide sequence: TGTGCCTGGAGTGCCCGCCTGCGGGGCCCAAACATTCAGTACTTC. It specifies CAWSARLRGPNIQYF.

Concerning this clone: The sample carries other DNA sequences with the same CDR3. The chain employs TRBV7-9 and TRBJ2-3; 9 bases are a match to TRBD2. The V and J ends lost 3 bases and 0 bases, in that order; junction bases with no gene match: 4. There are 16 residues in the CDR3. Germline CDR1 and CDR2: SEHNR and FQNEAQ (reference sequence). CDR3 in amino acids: CASSLGLAASTDTQYF. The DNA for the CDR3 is TGTGCCAGCAGCTTGGGACTAGCAGCTAGCACAGATACGCAGTATTTT.

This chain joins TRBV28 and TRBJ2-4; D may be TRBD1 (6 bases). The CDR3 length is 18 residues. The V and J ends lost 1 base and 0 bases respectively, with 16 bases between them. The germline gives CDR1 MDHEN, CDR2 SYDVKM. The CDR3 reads CASSLLQGEELAKNIQYF. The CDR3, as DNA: TGTGCCAGCAGTTTATTACAGGGTGAGGAGTTAGCCAAAAACATTCAGTACTTC.

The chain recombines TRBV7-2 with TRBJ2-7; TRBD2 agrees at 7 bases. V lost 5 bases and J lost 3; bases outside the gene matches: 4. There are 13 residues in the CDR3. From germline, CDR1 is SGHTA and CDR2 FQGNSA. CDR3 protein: CASSPRTSYEQYF. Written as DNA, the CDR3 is TGTGCCAGCAGCCCCCGGACTAGCTACGAGCAGTACTTC.

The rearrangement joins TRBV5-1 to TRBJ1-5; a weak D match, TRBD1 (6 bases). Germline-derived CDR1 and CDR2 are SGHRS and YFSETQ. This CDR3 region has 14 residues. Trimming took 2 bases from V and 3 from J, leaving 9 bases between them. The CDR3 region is CASSFGGYNQPQHF. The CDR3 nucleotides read TGCGCCAGCAGCTTTGGGGGCTACAATCAGCCCCAGCATTTT.

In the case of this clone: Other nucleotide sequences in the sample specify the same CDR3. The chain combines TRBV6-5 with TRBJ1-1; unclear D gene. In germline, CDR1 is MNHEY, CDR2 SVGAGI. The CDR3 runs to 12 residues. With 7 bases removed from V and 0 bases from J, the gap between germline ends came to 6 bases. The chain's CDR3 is CASNRVNTEAFF. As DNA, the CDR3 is TGTGCCAGCAATCGGGTGAACACTGAAGCTTTCTTT.

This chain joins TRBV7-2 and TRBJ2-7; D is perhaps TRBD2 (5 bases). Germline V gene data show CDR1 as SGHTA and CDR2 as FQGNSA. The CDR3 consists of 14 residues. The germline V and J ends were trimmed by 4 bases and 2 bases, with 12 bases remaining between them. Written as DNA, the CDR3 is TGTGCCAGCAGCTCGCGACACGGGGCCTACGAGCAGTACTTC. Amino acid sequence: CASSSRHGAYEQYF. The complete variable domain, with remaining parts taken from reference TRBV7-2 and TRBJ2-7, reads GAGVSQSPSNKVTEKGKDVELRCDPISGHTALYWYRQSLGQGLEFLIYFQGNSAPDKSGLPSDRFSAERTGGSVSTLTIQRTQQEDSAVYLCASSSRHGAYEQYFGPGTRLTVT.

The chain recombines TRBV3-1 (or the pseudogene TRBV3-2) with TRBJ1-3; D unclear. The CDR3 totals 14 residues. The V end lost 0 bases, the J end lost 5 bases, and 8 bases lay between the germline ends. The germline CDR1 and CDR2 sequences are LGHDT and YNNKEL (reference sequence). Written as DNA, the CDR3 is TGTGCCAGCAGCCAAGATACTGCTCGAAACACCATATATTTT. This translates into CASSQDTARNTIYF.

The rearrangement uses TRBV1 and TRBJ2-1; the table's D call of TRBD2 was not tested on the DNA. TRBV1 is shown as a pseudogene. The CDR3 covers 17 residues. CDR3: CTSSQPTRGREGNEQFF. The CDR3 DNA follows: TGCACCAGCAGCCAGCCCACAAGGGGGAGGGAGGGGAATGAGCAGTTCTTC.

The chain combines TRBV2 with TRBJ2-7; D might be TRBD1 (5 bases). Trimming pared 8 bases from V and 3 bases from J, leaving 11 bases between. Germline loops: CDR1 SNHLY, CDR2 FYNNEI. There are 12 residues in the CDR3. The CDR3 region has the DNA TGTGCCAGCCGAGTGCAGGGCTACGAGCAGTACTTC. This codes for CASRVQGYEQYF.

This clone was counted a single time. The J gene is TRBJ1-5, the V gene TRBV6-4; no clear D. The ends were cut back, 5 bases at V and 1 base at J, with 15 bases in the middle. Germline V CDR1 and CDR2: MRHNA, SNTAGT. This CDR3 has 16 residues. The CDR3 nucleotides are TGTGCCAGCAGTAGAGAAGGAGGGTTGAGCAATCAGCCCCAGCATTTT. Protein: CASSREGGLSNQPQHF.

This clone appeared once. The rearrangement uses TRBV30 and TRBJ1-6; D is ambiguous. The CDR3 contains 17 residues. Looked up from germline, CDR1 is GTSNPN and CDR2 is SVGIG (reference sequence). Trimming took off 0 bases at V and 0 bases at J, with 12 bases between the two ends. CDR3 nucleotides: TGTGCCTGGAGTGTACGAGCATCAAGCTCCTATAATTCACCCCTCCACTTT. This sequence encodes CAWSVRASSSYNSPLHF.

This CDR3 reads CATALELSNQPQHF. The DNA of the CDR3 is TGCGCCACTGCTCTCGAGTTAAGCAATCAGCCCCAGCATTTT. The rearrangement joins TRBV10-2 to TRBJ1-5; D is unresolved. CDR3 length: 14 amino acids. V was pared by 10 bases and J by 1 base, with 14 bases between. CDR1 is WSHSY and CDR2 is SAAADI in the germline V gene.

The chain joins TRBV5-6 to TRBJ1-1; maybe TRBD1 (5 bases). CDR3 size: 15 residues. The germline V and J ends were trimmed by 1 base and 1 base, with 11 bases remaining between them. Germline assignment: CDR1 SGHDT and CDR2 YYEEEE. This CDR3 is CASSLSTARNTEAFF. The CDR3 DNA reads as TGTGCCAGCAGCTTGTCGACAGCCCGGAACACTGAAGCTTTCTTT.

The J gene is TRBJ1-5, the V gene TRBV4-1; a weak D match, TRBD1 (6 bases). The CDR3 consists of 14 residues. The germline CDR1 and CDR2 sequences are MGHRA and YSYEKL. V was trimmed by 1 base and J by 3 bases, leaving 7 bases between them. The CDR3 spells CASSQAGDNQPQHF. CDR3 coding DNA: TGCGCCAGCAGCCAAGCAGGGGACAATCAGCCCCAGCATTTT.

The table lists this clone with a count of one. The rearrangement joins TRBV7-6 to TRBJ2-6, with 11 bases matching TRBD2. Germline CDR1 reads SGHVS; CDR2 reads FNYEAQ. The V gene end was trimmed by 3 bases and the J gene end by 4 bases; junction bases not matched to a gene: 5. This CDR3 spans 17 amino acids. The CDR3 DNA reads TGTGCCAGCAGCTTCCTAGCGGGAGGAGCCGGGGCCAACGTCCTGACTTTC. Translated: CASSFLAGGAGANVLTF.

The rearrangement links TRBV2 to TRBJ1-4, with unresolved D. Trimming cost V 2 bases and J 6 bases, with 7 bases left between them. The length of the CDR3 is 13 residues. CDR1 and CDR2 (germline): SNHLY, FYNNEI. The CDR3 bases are TGTGCCAGCAGTGAACTCCAGTATGAAAAACTGTTTTTT. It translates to CASSELQYEKLFF.

The CDR3 DNA reads as TGTGCCAGCAGCAAGGACGGGGGAACCTACAATGAGCAGTTCTTC. This translates into CASSKDGGTYNEQFF. V is TRBV5-4 and J is TRBJ2-1; D is perhaps TRBD2 (6 bases). The CDR3 extends over 15 amino acids. Germline lookup yields CDR1 SGHNT and CDR2 YYREEE (reference sequence). The germline V and J ends were trimmed by 4 bases and 2 bases, with 13 bases remaining between them.